The 25 T cell receptor beta chains in this list originate from one sample, sequenced in a study of patients and donors after allogeneic stem cell transplantation. MiXCR, run by TCRdb on the RT-PCR reads, gives a single entry per CDR3 protein. The sample has hundreds of thousands of distinct CDR3 sequences, roughly 17% seen once. The sequencing sample was made of blood, either unsorted or a sorted T cell fraction (not recorded which). The receptors derive from a human donor who was either an allogeneic HSCT recipient or a stem cell or donor lymphocyte infusion donor (not recorded which). It is not recorded whose cells these are; they may come from a transplant donor.

This clonotype was recorded a few times. The chain combines TRBV27 with TRBJ1-2, with unresolved D. CDR3 size: 11 residues. Germline V gives CDR1 MNHEY, CDR2 SMNVEV (reference sequence). With 6 bases removed from V and 6 bases from J, the gap between germline ends came to 8 bases. The DNA of the CDR3 is TGTGCCAGCAGGTCCGGGCATGGCTACACCTTC. The encoded protein is CASRSGHGYTF.

In this sample, this clonotype turned up a few times. The chain carries TRBV11-3 and TRBJ2-1, with D perhaps TRBD1 or TRBD2 (5 bases each). CDR1 and CDR2 (germline): SGHNT, YENEEA. CDR3 length: 16 amino acids. The V end lost 4 bases, the J end lost 1 base, and 14 bases lay between the germline ends. CDR3 DNA sequence: TGTGCCAGCAGCTCCCTCGGCTGGGGGTCCTACAATGAGCAGTTCTTC. It encodes CASSSLGWGSYNEQFF.

This sequence joins TRBV18 and TRBJ1-1, with unresolved D. V lost 0 bases, J lost 3 bases, and 17 bases lay in between. The CDR3 spans 17 residues. Germline CDR1 and CDR2: KGHSH and LQKENI. CDR3 region: CASSPPSEGVIDTEAFF. DNA for the CDR3: TGTGCCAGCTCACCACCGAGTGAGGGTGTGATAGACACTGAAGCTTTCTTT.

This chain connects TRBV7-3 to TRBJ2-1; D uncertain. The CDR3 sequence is 13 residues long. In germline, CDR1 is SGHTA, CDR2 FQGTGA. Trimming removed 1 base at V and 7 bases at J, with 8 bases between. CDR3 region: CASSLNFRNEQFF. CDR3 nucleotides: TGTGCCAGCAGCTTAAACTTTCGGAATGAGCAGTTCTTC.

This clonotype was recorded a few times. The chain links TRBV12-3 or TRBV12-4 to TRBJ1-1; D is undetermined. With 3 bases removed from V and 1 base from J, the gap between germline ends came to 9 bases. The length of the CDR3 is 14 residues. CDR3 sequence: CASSFYSSNTEAFF. The CDR3 DNA reads TGTGCCAGCAGTTTTTACAGCTCGAACACTGAAGCTTTCTTT.

This chain links TRBV3-1 with TRBJ2-3; perhaps TRBD1 as D (5 bases). Trimming shortened V by 0 bases and J by 7 bases, and 14 bases separated the two germline ends. This CDR3 contains 15 residues. CDR1 and CDR2 (germline): LGHDT, YNNKEL (reference sequence). CDR3 amino acids: CASSQDRGQSNTQYF. The CDR3 DNA follows: TGTGCCAGCAGCCAAGACCGAGGACAAAGTAATACGCAGTATTTT.

This clonotype occurred a few times. This chain joins TRBV20-1 and TRBJ2-3; 14 positions match TRBD2. The V gene end was trimmed by 3 bases and the J gene end by 4 bases; junction bases not matched to a gene: 3. CDR1 and CDR2 from the germline V gene are DFQATT and SNEGSKA (reference sequence). This CDR3 is built from 15 residues. CDR3 residues: CSARTTSGGADTQYF. CDR3 bases: TGCAGTGCTAGGACGACTAGCGGGGGGGCAGATACGCAGTATTTT.

This clonotype was found many times. This chain links TRBV11-2 with TRBJ1-1; D may be TRBD1 (6 bases). V was clipped by 5 bases and J by 2 bases, with 9 bases between them. Looked up from germline, CDR1 is SGHAT and CDR2 is FQNNGV. The CDR3 is 13 amino acids. CDR3 residues: CASSRTENTEAFF. DNA of the CDR3: TGTGCCAGCAGCCGGACAGAAAACACTGAAGCTTTCTTT. Together with reference TRBV11-2 and TRBJ1-1, the CDR3 gives the full variable domain: EAGVAQSPRYKIIEKRQSVAFWCNPISGHATLYWYQQILGQGPKLLIQFQNNGVVDDSQLPKDRFSAERLKGVDSTLKIQPAKLEDSAVYLCASSRTENTEAFFGQGTRLTVV.

The chain recombines TRBV7-8 with TRBJ2-6; D may be TRBD1 or TRBD2 (7 bases each). The CDR3 is 16 residues long. In germline, CDR1 is SGHVS, CDR2 FQNEAQ. V was clipped by 8 bases and J by 0 bases, with 14 bases between them. This CDR3 is CASGRGRGSGANVLTF. DNA of the CDR3: TGTGCCAGCGGGAGGGGGCGAGGCTCTGGGGCCAACGTCCTGACTTTC.

The chain couples TRBV11-3 to TRBJ1-1, with D maybe TRBD1 (5 bases). This CDR3 comprises 13 residues. Germline loops: CDR1 SGHNT, CDR2 YENEEA. V was shortened by 0 bases and J by 10 bases, with 12 bases between the two germline ends. The CDR3 here is CASSLDWGKGAFF. DNA of the CDR3: TGTGCCAGCAGCTTAGATTGGGGGAAGGGAGCTTTCTTT.

This clonotype was seen a handful of times. V is TRBV6-5 and J is TRBJ1-1, with D possibly being TRBD1 (6 bases). CDR3 length equals 12 residues. The germline gives CDR1 MNHEY, CDR2 SVGAGI. Trimming pared 0 bases from V and 11 bases from J, leaving 10 bases between. Here the CDR3 DNA reads TGTGCCAGCAGTTACTCGAGTCAGGGGGCTTTCTTT. Its translation is CASSYSSQGAFF.

The genes are TRBV28 and TRBJ2-5; the D gene is possibly TRBD1 (5 bases). Trimming removed 7 bases at V and 0 bases at J, with 18 bases between. Germline CDR1 MDHEN, CDR2 SYDVKM. The CDR3 has 16 residues. CDR3 loop: CASNSMTRGNQETQYF. The DNA for the CDR3 is TGTGCCAGCAACTCCATGACAAGGGGCAACCAAGAGACCCAGTACTTC.

This clonotype was observed a few times. J is TRBJ2-7 and V is TRBV9, with D tentatively TRBD1 or TRBD2 (5 bases each). CDR3 size: 15 residues. The V end was cut by 1 base, the J end by 6 bases, with 17 bases between. Germline V gives CDR1 SGDLS, CDR2 YYNGEE. The CDR3 spells CASSVTPRLGGEQYF. The CDR3 region has the DNA TGTGCCAGCAGCGTAACCCCCAGACTTGGGGGCGAGCAGTACTTC.

This clonotype appeared a few times. The chain employs TRBV28 and TRBJ2-2; no clear D. Per the germline V gene, CDR1 is MDHEN and CDR2 is SYDVKM. V lost 4 bases and J 5 bases, leaving 5 bases between the germline ends. The CDR3 extends over 12 amino acids. The CDR3 here is CASSWVTGELFF. The CDR3, as DNA: TGTGCCAGCAGTTGGGTGACCGGGGAGCTGTTTTTT.

This clonotype has only a few counts. The chain uses TRBV18 and TRBJ2-7; 9 positions match TRBD1. Trimming took 3 bases from V and 1 from J; bases not matched to a gene: 10. The CDR3 runs to 17 residues. Germline CDR1 KGHSH, CDR2 LQKENI. CDR3 sequence (DNA): TGTGCCAGCTCACCCCTTGGACCCGGACAGGGGTCCTACGAGCAGTACTTC. Translated: CASSPLGPGQGSYEQYF.

This clonotype has at least ten counts. The V call is TRBV4-1, the J call TRBJ2-7, with D maybe TRBD1 (7 bases). CDR1 is MGHRA, CDR2 YSYEKL, per germline. This CDR3 has 14 residues. Trimming shortened V by 3 bases and J by 2 bases, and 11 bases separated the two germline ends. The CDR3 protein is CASSQGGQAYEQYF. The CDR3 DNA sequence: TGCGCCAGCAGCCAGGGAGGACAGGCCTACGAGCAGTACTTC.

This clonotype occurred a few times. This chain uses TRBV4-3 with TRBJ2-7; no reliable D call. The germline V and J ends were trimmed by 1 base and 2 bases, with 9 bases remaining between them. CDR3 length equals 14 residues. The germline CDR1 and CDR2 sequences are LGHNA and YSLEER. DNA for the CDR3: TGCGCCAGCAGCCAAGTGGGCGGAACCTACGAGCAGTACTTC. Its protein is CASSQVGGTYEQYF.

The sample holds a few counts of this clonotype. The CDR3 sequence: CASSLEQGPQYF. For the CDR3, the DNA is TGTGCCAGCAGTTTAGAACAGGGGCCGCAGTATTTT. The rearrangement links TRBV12-3 or TRBV12-4 to TRBJ2-3; 7 nucleotides line up with TRBD1. V dropped 1 base and J dropped 10; count of bases not matched to a gene: 2. CDR3 length: 12 amino acids.

This sequence joins TRBV7-9 and TRBJ1-2; the D is unclear. Per germline, CDR1 SEHNR and CDR2 FQNEAQ (reference sequence). V lost 10 bases and J lost 6, with 6 bases in between. The CDR3 is 9 residues long. CDR3 DNA sequence: TGTGCCATCGAGAATGGCTACACCTTC. This translates into CAIENGYTF. Complete variable domain (other parts from reference TRBV7-9 and TRBJ1-2): DTGVSQNPRHKITKRGQNVTFRCDPISEHNRLYWYRQTLGQGPEFLTYFQNEAQLEKSRLLSDRFSAERPKGSFSTLEIQRTEQGDSAMYLCAIENGYTFGSGTRLTVV.

This clonotype was detected only a few times. The gene calls are TRBV7-8 and TRBJ1-5; 7 bases are shared with TRBD1. The CDR3 is made up of 16 amino acids. CDR1 is SGHVS, CDR2 FQNEAQ, per germline. J gave up 2 bases and V 4 bases, and 8 bases lay outside the gene matches. The CDR3 nucleotides are TGTGCCAGCAGCTCCGAGACAGGGATTGGCAATCAGCCCCAGCATTTT. Translating gives CASSSETGIGNQPQHF. Complete variable domain (other parts from reference TRBV7-8 and TRBJ1-5): GAGVSQSPRYKVAKRGQDVALRCDPISGHVSLFWYQQALGQGPEFLTYFQNEAQLDKSGLPSDRFFAERPEGSVSTLKIQRTQQEDSAVYLCASSSETGIGNQPQHFGDGTRLSIL.

In this sample, this clonotype turned up a few times. The V and J genes are TRBV29-1 and TRBJ2-1, with D maybe TRBD1 (5 bases). This CDR3 has 14 residues. Trimming left V 6 bases short and J 3 bases short, with 15 bases between. Germline V gives CDR1 SQVTM, CDR2 ANQGSEA. The CDR3 spells CSVYGADGYNEQFF. CDR3 coding DNA: TGCAGCGTATATGGGGCGGACGGCTACAATGAGCAGTTCTTC.

The CDR3 DNA reads as TGCAGTGCTAGGAAGCGGGAGTTCGGGGAGCTGTTTTTT. Protein product: CSARKREFGELFF. The chain is built from TRBV20-1 and TRBJ2-2, with 8 bases aligning to TRBD2. The CDR3 is made up of 13 amino acids. The V gene end was trimmed by 3 bases and the J gene end by 7 bases; junction bases not matched to a gene: 4. Germline V CDR1 and CDR2: DFQATT, SNEGSKA (reference sequence).

J is TRBJ1-2 and V is TRBV6-2 or TRBV6-3, with D possibly TRBD1 on 6 matching bases. From germline, CDR1 is MNHEY and CDR2 SVGEGT. This CDR3 spans 14 amino acids. The V and J ends lost 5 bases and 6 bases respectively, with 16 bases between them. In DNA, the CDR3 is TGTGCCAGCAGTCTACGGACAGCGAAGGATGGCTACACCTTC. This sequence encodes CASSLRTAKDGYTF.

CDR3 nucleotides: TGTGCCAGCAGTTACTCGGGACTAGAGTGGGATACGCAGTATTTT. Protein: CASSYSGLEWDTQYF. J is TRBJ2-3 and V is TRBV6-5; 8 nucleotides line up with TRBD2. V lost 0 bases and J lost 6; bases outside the gene matches: 5. CDR3 size: 15 residues. CDR1 is MNHEY and CDR2 is SVGAGI in the germline V gene.

This clonotype was found a few times. The rearrangement joins TRBV7-9 to TRBJ2-1, with D hard to call. CDR3 length: 13 residues. V was trimmed by 0 bases and J by 6 bases, leaving 6 bases between them. Germline loops: CDR1 SEHNR, CDR2 FQNEAQ (reference sequence). The CDR3 sequence: CASSLAVPNEQFF. CDR3 DNA sequence: TGTGCCAGCAGCTTAGCCGTGCCCAATGAGCAGTTCTTC.